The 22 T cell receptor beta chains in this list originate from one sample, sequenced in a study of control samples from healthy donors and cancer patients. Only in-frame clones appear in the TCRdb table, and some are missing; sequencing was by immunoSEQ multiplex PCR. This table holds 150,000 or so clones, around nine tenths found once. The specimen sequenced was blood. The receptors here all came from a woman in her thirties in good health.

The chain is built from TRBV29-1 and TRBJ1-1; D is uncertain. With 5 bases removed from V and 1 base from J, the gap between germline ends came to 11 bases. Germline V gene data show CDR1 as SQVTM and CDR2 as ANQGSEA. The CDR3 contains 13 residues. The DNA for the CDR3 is TGCAGCGTTCCGGGGATAGGGAACACTGAAGCTTTCTTT. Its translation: CSVPGIGNTEAFF.

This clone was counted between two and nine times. The CDR3 protein is CATSDFPSLGKEETQYF. CDR3 coding DNA: TGTGCCACCAGTGATTTCCCTTCCCTCGGCAAGGAAGAGACCCAGTACTTC. The chain uses TRBV24-1 and TRBJ2-5; no clear D. V was trimmed by 1 base and J by 3 bases, leaving 17 bases between them. The CDR3 is 17 amino acids. Germline V gene sequence: CDR1 KGHDR, CDR2 SFDVKD.

The chain's CDR3 is CSVEGGGGPDTQYF. The CDR3 nucleotides are TGCAGCGTTGAAGGCGGGGGAGGGCCAGATACGCAGTATTTT. J is TRBJ2-3 and V is TRBV29-1; TRBD2 agrees at 7 bases. There are 14 residues in the CDR3. Germline CDR1 is SQVTM and CDR2 is ANQGSEA. J gave up 4 bases and V 1 base, and 5 bases lay outside the gene matches.

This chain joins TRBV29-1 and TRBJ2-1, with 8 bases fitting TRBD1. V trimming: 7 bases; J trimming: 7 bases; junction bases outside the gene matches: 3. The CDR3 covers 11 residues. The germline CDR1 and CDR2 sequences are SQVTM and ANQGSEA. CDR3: CSGTGINEQFF. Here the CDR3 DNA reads TGCAGCGGGACAGGGATAAATGAGCAGTTCTTC.

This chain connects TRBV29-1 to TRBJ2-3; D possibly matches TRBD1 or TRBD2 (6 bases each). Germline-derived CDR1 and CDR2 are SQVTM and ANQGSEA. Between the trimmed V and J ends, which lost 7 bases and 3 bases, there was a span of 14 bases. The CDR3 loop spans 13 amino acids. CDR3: CSARGGGTDTQYF. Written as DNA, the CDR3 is TGCAGCGCCAGGGGAGGTGGGACAGATACGCAGTATTTT.

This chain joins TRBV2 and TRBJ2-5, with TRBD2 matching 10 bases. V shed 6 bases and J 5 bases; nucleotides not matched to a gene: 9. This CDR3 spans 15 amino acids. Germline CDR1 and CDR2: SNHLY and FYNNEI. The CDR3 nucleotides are TGTGCCAGCAGGAAAGAAGCGGGGGGGACGGAGACCCAGTACTTC. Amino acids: CASRKEAGGTETQYF.

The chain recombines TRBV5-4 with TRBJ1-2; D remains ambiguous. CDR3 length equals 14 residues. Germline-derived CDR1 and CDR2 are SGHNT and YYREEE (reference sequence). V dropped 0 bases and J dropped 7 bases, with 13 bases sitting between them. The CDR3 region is CASSLAGAPSGYTF. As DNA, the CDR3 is TGTGCCAGCAGCTTGGCGGGAGCCCCCTCTGGCTACACCTTC.

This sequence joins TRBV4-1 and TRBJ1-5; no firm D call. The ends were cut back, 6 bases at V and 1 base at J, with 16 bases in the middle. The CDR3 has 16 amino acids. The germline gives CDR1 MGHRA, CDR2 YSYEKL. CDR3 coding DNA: TGCGCCAGCAGTAAAGGGTCCGCGGAAAGCAATCAGCCCCAGCATTTT. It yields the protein CASSKGSAESNQPQHF.

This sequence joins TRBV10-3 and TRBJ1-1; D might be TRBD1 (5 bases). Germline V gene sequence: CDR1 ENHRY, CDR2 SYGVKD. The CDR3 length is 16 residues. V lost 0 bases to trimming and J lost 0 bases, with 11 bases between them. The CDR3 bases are TGTGCCATCAGTGAGTCGTCGGCGGACATGAACACTGAAGCTTTCTTT. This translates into CAISESSADMNTEAFF.

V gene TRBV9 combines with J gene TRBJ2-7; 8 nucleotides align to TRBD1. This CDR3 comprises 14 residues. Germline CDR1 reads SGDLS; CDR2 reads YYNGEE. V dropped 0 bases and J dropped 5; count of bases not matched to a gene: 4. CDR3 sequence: CASSVAPGGDEQYF. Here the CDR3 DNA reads TGTGCCAGCAGCGTAGCTCCAGGGGGCGACGAGCAGTACTTC.

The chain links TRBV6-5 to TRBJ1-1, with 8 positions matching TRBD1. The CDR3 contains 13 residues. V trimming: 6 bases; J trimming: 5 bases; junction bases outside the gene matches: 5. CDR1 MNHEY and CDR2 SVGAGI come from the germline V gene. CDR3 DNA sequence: TGTGCCAGCAGCTACAGGGGGGGGACTGAAGCTTTCTTT. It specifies CASSYRGGTEAFF.

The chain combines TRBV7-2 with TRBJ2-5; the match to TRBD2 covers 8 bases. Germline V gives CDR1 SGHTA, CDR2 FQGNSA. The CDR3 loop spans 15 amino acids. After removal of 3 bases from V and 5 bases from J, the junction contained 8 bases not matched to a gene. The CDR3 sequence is CASSLAGTSIETQYF. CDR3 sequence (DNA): TGTGCCAGCAGCTTGGCCGGGACTAGTATTGAGACCCAGTACTTC. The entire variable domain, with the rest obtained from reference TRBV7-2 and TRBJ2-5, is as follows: GAGVSQSPSNKVTEKGKDVELRCDPISGHTALYWYRQSLGQGLEFLIYFQGNSAPDKSGLPSDRFSAERTGGSVSTLTIQRTQQEDSAVYLCASSLAGTSIETQYFGPGTRLLVL.

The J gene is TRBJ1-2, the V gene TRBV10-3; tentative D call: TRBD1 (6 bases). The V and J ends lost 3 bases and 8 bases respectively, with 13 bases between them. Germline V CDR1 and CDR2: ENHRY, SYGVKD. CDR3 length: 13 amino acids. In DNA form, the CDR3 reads TGTGCCATCAGTGAAAACAGGGATTGGGGCTACACCTTC. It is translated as CAISENRDWGYTF.

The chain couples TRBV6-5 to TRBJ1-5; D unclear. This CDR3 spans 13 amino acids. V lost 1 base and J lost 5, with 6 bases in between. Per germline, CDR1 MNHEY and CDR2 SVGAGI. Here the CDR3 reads CASSYYGDQPQHF. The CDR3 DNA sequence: TGTGCCAGCAGTTACTACGGTGATCAGCCCCAGCATTTT.

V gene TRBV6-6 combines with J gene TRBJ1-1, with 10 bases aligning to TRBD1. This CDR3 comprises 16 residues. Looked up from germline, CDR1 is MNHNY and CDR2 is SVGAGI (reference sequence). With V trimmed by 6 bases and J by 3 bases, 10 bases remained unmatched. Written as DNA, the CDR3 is TGTGCCAGCAGGGCCCAGGACAGGGGGAATCACACTGAAGCTTTCTTT. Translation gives CASRAQDRGNHTEAFF.

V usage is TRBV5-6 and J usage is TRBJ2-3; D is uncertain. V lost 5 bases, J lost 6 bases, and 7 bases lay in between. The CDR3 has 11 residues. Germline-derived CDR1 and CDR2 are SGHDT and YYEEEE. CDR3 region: CASSYGDTQYF. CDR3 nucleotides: TGTGCCAGCAGTTACGGGGATACGCAGTATTTT. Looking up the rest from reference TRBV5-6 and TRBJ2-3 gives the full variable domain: DAGVTQSPTHLIKTRGQQVTLRCSPKSGHDTVSWYQQALGQGPQFIFQYYEEEERQRGNFPDRFSGHQFPNYSSELNVNALLLGDSALYLCASSYGDTQYFGPGTRLTVL.

CDR3 DNA sequence: TGTGCCAGCAGCCGTCGAGGAACGGGGGAGACCCAGTACTTC. Protein sequence: CASSRRGTGETQYF. The rearrangement uses TRBV5-6 and TRBJ2-5, with a weak D call TRBD2 (5 bases). The germline V gene encodes CDR1 SGHDT and CDR2 YYEEEE. This CDR3 spans 14 amino acids. Trimming removed 4 bases from V and 5 bases from J, with 15 bases in between.

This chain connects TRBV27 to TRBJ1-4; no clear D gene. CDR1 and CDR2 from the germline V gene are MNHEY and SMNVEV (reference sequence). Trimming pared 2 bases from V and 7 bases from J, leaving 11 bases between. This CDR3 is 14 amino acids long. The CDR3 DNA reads TGTGCCAGCAGTTTAAGCGGTAATGGTGAAAAACTGTTTTTT. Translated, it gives CASSLSGNGEKLFF.

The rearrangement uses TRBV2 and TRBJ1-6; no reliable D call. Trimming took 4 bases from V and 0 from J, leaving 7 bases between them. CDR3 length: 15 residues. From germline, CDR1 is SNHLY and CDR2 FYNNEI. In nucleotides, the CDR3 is TGTGCCAGCAGTGGCCGGACCTCCTATAATTCACCCCTCCACTTT. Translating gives CASSGRTSYNSPLHF. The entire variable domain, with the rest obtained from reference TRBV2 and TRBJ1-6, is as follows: EPEVTQTPSHQVTQMGQEVILRCVPISNHLYFYWYRQILGQKVEFLVSFYNNEISEKSEIFDDQFSVERPDGSNFTLKIRSTKLEDSAMYFCASSGRTSYNSPLHFGNGTRLTVT.

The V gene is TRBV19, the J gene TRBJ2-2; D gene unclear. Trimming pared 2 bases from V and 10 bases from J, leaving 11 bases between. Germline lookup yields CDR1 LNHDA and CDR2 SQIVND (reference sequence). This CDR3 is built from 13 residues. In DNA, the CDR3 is TGTGCCAGTAGTATATCCCTTGCCCAGGAGCTGTTTTTT. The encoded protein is CASSISLAQELFF.

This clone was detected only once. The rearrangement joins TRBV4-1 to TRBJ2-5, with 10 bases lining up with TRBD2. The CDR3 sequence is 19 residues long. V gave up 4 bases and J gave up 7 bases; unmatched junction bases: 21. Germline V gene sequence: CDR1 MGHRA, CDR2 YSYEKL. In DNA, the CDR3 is TGCGCCAGCAGCCGCCAGCTCGGCCTTAGCGGGGGGATAACGGGGACCCAGTACTTC. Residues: CASSRQLGLSGGITGTQYF.

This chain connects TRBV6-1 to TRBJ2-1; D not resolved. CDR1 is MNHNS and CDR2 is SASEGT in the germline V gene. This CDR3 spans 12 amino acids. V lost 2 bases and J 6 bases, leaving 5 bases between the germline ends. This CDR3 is CASSESFNEQFF. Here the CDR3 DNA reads TGTGCCAGCAGTGAAAGTTTCAATGAGCAGTTCTTC.